This is a list of T cell receptor beta chains from one sample in a study of cytomegalovirus exposure and HLA in healthy donors. Data came from immunoSEQ multiplex PCR; TCRdb stores just in-frame clones and leaves some out. Seen here are 130,000 or so clones, more than 8% observed once, and the top ten hold around 5.5%. The source material was PBMCs. These receptors all come from a man aged 35-49 years in good health and CMV-seronegative. Both conserved end residues are part of each CDR3. The D gene is left open where the match is weak. Only part of the rows carry a size: once, few, many, or a class if the clone is expanded.

J,D,size,V,DNA,CDR3
TRBJ1-4,-,few,TRBV15,TGTGCCACCAGCTCCCCCAGGGATATAAGAGAAAAACTGTTTTTT,CATSSPRDIREKLFF
TRBJ1-2,-,few,TRBV5-8,TGTGCCAGCAGCCTACCCCAGCAGGCCTCCTATGGCTACACCTTC,CASSLPQQASYGYTF
TRBJ2-7,TRBD1,few,TRBV4-2,TGTGCCAGCAGCCAATCGGGACAGGGCGGGTACGAGCAGTACTTC,CASSQSGQGGYEQYF
TRBJ1-6,TRBD1,few,TRBV5-1,TGCGCCAGCAGCTTAGAGGGGGCCGGATCACCCCTCCACTTT,CASSLEGAGSPLHF
TRBJ2-3,-,few,TRBV5-1,TGCGCCAGCAGCTTGGGGGGGGACCCCTCCACAGATACGCAGTATTTT,CASSLGGDPSTDTQYF
TRBJ1-1,-,few,TRBV5-1,TGCGCCAGCAGCTTCTGGACACCCTCGAACACTGAAGCTTTCTTT,CASSFWTPSNTEAFF
TRBJ1-6,TRBD1,few,TRBV7-2,TGTGCCAGCAGCCAATTACAGGGGAATTCACCCCTCCACTTT,CASSQLQGNSPLHF
TRBJ1-1,-,-,TRBV5-1,TGCGCCAGCAGCTTGGCAGGGGCCGGCACTGAAGCTTTCTTT,CASSLAGAGTEAFF
TRBJ2-6,TRBD1,few,TRBV5-6,TGTGCCAGCAGCTTCTCCGGGACAGGGGCATTCTCTGGGGCCAACGTCCTGACTTTC,CASSFSGTGAFSGANVLTF
TRBJ1-5,-,-,TRBV19,TGTGCCAGTAGACAGAAATATAGCAATCAGCCCCAGCATTTT,CASRQKYSNQPQHF
TRBJ2-4,-,-,TRBV6-6,TGTGCCAGCAGTCCCCGGGTGGGAGCGTCGGTAAACATTCAGTACTTC,CASSPRVGASVNIQYF
TRBJ1-2,-,-,TRBV6-5,TGTGCCAGCAAAATAGTCCGGGGAGAAGAGTATGGCTACACCTTC,CASKIVRGEEYGYTF
TRBJ1-2,-,-,TRBV18,TGTGCCAGCTCACCAGGGCAGGGGAATGGCTACACCTTC,CASSPGQGNGYTF
TRBJ2-5,-,-,TRBV5-1,TGCGCCAGCAGCTTATCGGGACATACAGAGACCCAGTACTTC,CASSLSGHTETQYF
TRBJ1-1,-,few,TRBV19,TGTGCCAGTAAATACGGGGGAGGAAGCACTGAAGCTTTCTTT,CASKYGGGSTEAFF
TRBJ2-7,TRBD1,few,TRBV4-1,TGCGCCAGCAGCTTCCCGGACAGGGGCGAACACGAGCAGTACTTC,CASSFPDRGEHEQYF
TRBJ2-5,TRBD2,few,TRBV15,TGTGCCAGCGGGGGGCAAGAGACCCAGTACTTC,CASGGQETQYF
TRBJ1-2,-,few,TRBV29-1,TGCAGCGTGGCAGAGGGGGGGGGCTACACCTTC,CSVAEGGGYTF
TRBJ1-4,-,-,TRBV11-2,TGTGCCAGCAGCTTAGCGGTCCCATCGAGGGCGACTAATGAAAAACTGTTTTTT,CASSLAVPSRATNEKLFF
TRBJ2-7,-,few,TRBV6-6,TGTGCCAGCAGTTATCCGAGCTCCTACGAGCAGTACTTC,CASSYPSSYEQYF
TRBJ2-5,TRBD2,-,TRBV5-1,TGCGCCAGCAGAGTCGGACTAGAAGAGACCCAGTACTTC,CASRVGLEETQYF
TRBJ2-7,-,-,TRBV27,TGTGCCAGCAGTTTATCCCGGGACTCCGGATGGATATACGAGCAGTACTTC,CASSLSRDSGWIYEQYF
TRBJ1-1,-,-,TRBV4-2,TGTGCCAGCAGCCAGGGGACACTGAACACTGAAGCTTTCTTT,CASSQGTLNTEAFF
TRBJ1-5,TRBD1,-,TRBV30,TGTGCCTGGAGTTCTGAACCGGGACAGTATAGCAATCAGCCCCAGCATTTT,CAWSSEPGQYSNQPQHF
TRBJ1-2,-,-,TRBV19,TGTGCCAGTCAGAAAGATCCGGGGGGAGGCTACACCTTC,CASQKDPGGGYTF
TRBJ1-5,-,-,TRBV5-8,TGTGCCAGCAGCGACGGGGTGAATAGCAATCAGCCCCAGCATTTT,CASSDGVNSNQPQHF
TRBJ2-6,TRBD1,-,TRBV19,TGTGCCAGTAGTATGGGACAGACCCTCTCTGGGGCCAACGTCCTGACTTTC,CASSMGQTLSGANVLTF
TRBJ2-2,TRBD2,few,TRBV9,TGTGCCAGCAGCGTAGAAGCGGGGGGGCCTTACACCGGGGAGCTGTTTTTT,CASSVEAGGPYTGELFF
TRBJ2-3,-,few,TRBV29-1,TGCAGCGTTGCCAGCGTACCAGATACGCAGTATTTT,CSVASVPDTQYF
TRBJ2-3,TRBD1,few,TRBV9,TGTGCCAGCAGCGTAAGGGAGACAGGGTTAGATACGCAGTATTTT,CASSVRETGLDTQYF
TRBJ2-5,-,-,TRBV14,TGTGCCAGCAGCCAAGATGTCCGTGAAGAGACCCAGTACTTC,CASSQDVREETQYF
TRBJ2-7,-,-,TRBV27,TGTGCCAGCAGTTTAGGGTTGGCAGGGGCCTACGAGCAGTACTTC,CASSLGLAGAYEQYF
TRBJ1-2,-,-,TRBV28,TGTGCCAGCAGTTTCCCCTTGCTGAGGATCTCTCGAAACTATGGCTACACCTTC,CASSFPLLRISRNYGYTF
TRBJ1-5,-,-,TRBV9,TGTGCCAGCAGCCGGGGGGACCGTCAGCCCCAGCATTTT,CASSRGDRQPQHF
TRBJ2-7,TRBD1,-,TRBV29-1,TGCAGCGTGACAGGGGCCTCCTACGAGCAGTACTTC,CSVTGASYEQYF
TRBJ2-7,TRBD1,-,TRBV28,TGTGCCAGCAGTTCTAGGACAGGAGTAACCTACGAGCAGTACTTC,CASSSRTGVTYEQYF
TRBJ2-3,TRBD1,-,TRBV6-1,TGTGCCAGCACCTTACGGGACAGGGGTACAGATACGCAGTATTTT,CASTLRDRGTDTQYF
TRBJ1-5,-,few,TRBV28,TGTGCCAGCAGTTTTTGGGGGGACCGCAATCAGCCCCAGCATTTT,CASSFWGDRNQPQHF
TRBJ2-3,-,-,TRBV7-2,TGTGCCAGCAGCTTAGTCTTCGACAGGTCAGATACGCAGTATTTT,CASSLVFDRSDTQYF
TRBJ1-6,TRBD1,-,TRBV10-3,TGTGCCATCAGTGTAGACAGGGGGAATTCACCCCTCCACTTT,CAISVDRGNSPLHF
TRBJ2-1,-,few,TRBV7-5,TGTGCCAGAAGCTTAGGGACAGTTAACAATGAGCAGTTCTTC,CARSLGTVNNEQFF
TRBJ2-3,-,-,TRBV28,TGTGCCAGCAGGGGCAGTCCTGTGCCAGATACGCAGTATTTT,CASRGSPVPDTQYF
TRBJ1-5,-,-,TRBV7-2,TGTGCCAGCAGCTTGGAACAGAGTCAGCCCCAGCATTTT,CASSLEQSQPQHF
TRBJ2-7,-,-,TRBV10-3,TGTGCAATCAGGGGCTTATCCTACGAGCAGTACTTC,CAIRGLSYEQYF
TRBJ2-1,TRBD1,few,TRBV5-6,TGTGCCAGCAGCTCCCGGACAGGGTACCCGTATGAGCAGTTCTTC,CASSSRTGYPYEQFF
TRBJ1-6,TRBD1,few,TRBV2,TGTGCCAGCACCTACAGGGGTGGACAGTCACCCCTCCACTTT,CASTYRGGQSPLHF
TRBJ1-4,TRBD1,-,TRBV4-1,TGCGCCAGCAGCCAAGAGTGGACAGGGAATGAAAAACTGTTTTTT,CASSQEWTGNEKLFF
TRBJ1-1,-,-,TRBV5-4,TGCGCCAGCAGCCCTGGCGGGGGTATTAGGGAAACTGAAGCTTTCTTT,CASSPGGGIRETEAFF
TRBJ1-2,TRBD1,-,TRBV27,TGTGCCAGCAGTTTATCGTGGCAGGGGGCCCCCTATGGCTACACCTTC,CASSLSWQGAPYGYTF
TRBJ1-5,-,-,TRBV11-2,TGTGCCAGCCGGCAAGTGGGGTCGGCGGGAAATCAGCCCCAGCATTTT,CASRQVGSAGNQPQHF